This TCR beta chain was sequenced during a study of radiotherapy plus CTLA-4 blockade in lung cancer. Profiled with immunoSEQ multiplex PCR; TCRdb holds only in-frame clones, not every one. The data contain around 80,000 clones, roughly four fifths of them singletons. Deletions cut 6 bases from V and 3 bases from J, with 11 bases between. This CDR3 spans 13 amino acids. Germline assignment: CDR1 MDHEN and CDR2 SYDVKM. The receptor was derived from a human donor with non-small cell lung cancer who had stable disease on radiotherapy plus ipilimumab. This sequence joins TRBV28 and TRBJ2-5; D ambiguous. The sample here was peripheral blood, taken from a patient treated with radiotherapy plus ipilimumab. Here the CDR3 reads CASRTVQEETQYF. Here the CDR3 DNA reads TGTGCCAGCAGGACGGTTCAGGAAGAGACCCAGTACTTC.